The 23 T cell receptor beta chains listed next were all sequenced from one sample in a study of T-cell reconstitution after alpha-beta-depleted transplantation in children. The TCRbeta library incorporated unique molecular identifiers. Using its own MiXCR run on the PCR reads, TCRdb lists one record per CDR3 protein. The sample carries approximately 590,000 distinct CDR3 sequences, over 9.5% recorded once. This sample comprised PBMCs from the stem cell graft donor, obtained from the stem cell graft. Source of these receptors: a human donor who donated a stem cell graft to a child with acute myeloid leukemia.

J is TRBJ1-5 and V is TRBV6-1; 7 bases match TRBD1. Germline V CDR1 and CDR2: MNHNS, SASEGT. Germline trimming cut 5 bases from V and 0 bases from J; bases unmatched to any gene: 13. The CDR3 totals 18 residues. Here the CDR3 reads CASSPRQGVYDSNQPQHF. CDR3 DNA sequence: TGTGCCAGCAGTCCCCGACAGGGAGTATACGATAGCAATCAGCCCCAGCATTTT.

In its sample, this clonotype was seen a few times. The chain has TRBV7-3 and TRBJ2-5; the D gene is possibly TRBD2 (5 bases). The V end lost 4 bases, the J end lost 0 bases, and 6 bases lay between the germline ends. From germline, CDR1 is SGHTA and CDR2 FQGTGA. This CDR3 comprises 13 residues. The CDR3 nucleotides are TGTGCCAGCAGCTGGGAGTACCAAGAGACCCAGTACTTC. Its protein is CASSWEYQETQYF.

This clonotype was seen ten or more times. V is TRBV12-3 or TRBV12-4 and J is TRBJ2-7; 9 bases are a match to TRBD1. The CDR3 loop spans 15 amino acids. V gave up 4 bases and J gave up 5 bases; unmatched junction bases: 9. CDR3 region: CASSYEGTGKHEQYF. The CDR3 nucleotides read TGTGCCAGCAGTTACGAGGGGACAGGGAAACACGAGCAGTACTTC.

This clonotype was counted only a few times. This chain links TRBV6-6 with TRBJ2-7; D unresolved. The V and J ends lost 4 bases and 3 bases respectively, with 10 bases between them. The CDR3 length is 13 residues. Germline CDR1 MNHNY, CDR2 SVGAGI (reference sequence). CDR3 DNA sequence: TGTGCCAGCAGTTTCCTGGAACGCTACGAGCAGTACTTC. Its translation is CASSFLERYEQYF.

This clonotype came up a few times. The chain has TRBV20-1 and TRBJ2-1; TRBD2 matches 14 bases. This CDR3 contains 16 residues. V gave up 1 base and J gave up 7 bases; unmatched junction bases: 6. CDR1 and CDR2 (germline): DFQATT, SNEGSKA (reference sequence). In DNA, the CDR3 is TGCAGTGCTAGAGCCAGGACTAGCGGGAGGAATAATGAGCAGTTCTTC. It specifies CSARARTSGRNNEQFF.

This clonotype has a handful of counts. This chain connects TRBV5-1 to TRBJ2-7; no clear D gene. CDR3 length equals 12 residues. The germline V and J ends were trimmed by 0 bases and 8 bases, with 9 bases remaining between them. Germline values: CDR1 SGHRS, CDR2 YFSETQ. This chain's CDR3 is CASSLVADQQYF. DNA for the CDR3: TGCGCCAGCAGCTTGGTGGCGGACCAGCAGTACTTC. Full variable domain (missing parts from reference TRBV5-1 and TRBJ2-7): KAGVTQTPRYLIKTRGQQVTLSCSPISGHRSVSWYQQTPGQGLQFLFEYFSETQRNKGNFPGRFSGRQFSNSRSEMNVSTLELGDSALYLCASSLVADQQYFGPGTRLTVT.

This clonotype was counted ten times or more. This sequence joins TRBV7-3 and TRBJ2-1, with D perhaps TRBD1 (5 bases). Germline V gene lookup returns CDR1 SGHTA and CDR2 FQGTGA. CDR3 length equals 13 residues. V gave up 4 bases and J gave up 5 bases, with 9 bases separating them. The CDR3, as DNA: TGTGCCAGCAGCTCGACAGAGCACAATGAGCAGTTCTTC. It specifies CASSSTEHNEQFF.

At least ten counts were recorded for this clonotype. The rearrangement joins TRBV7-3 to TRBJ2-2, with unresolved D. V was pared by 0 bases and J by 1 base, with 0 bases between. The CDR3 sequence is 13 residues long. Germline V gene data show CDR1 as SGHTA and CDR2 as FQGTGA. The CDR3 is CASSLTNTGELFF. The CDR3 nucleotides are TGTGCCAGCAGCTTAACGAACACCGGGGAGCTGTTTTTT.

This clonotype was picked up one time. The final CDR3 position lacks the conserved phenylalanine or tryptophan, pointing to a likely read error. The chain uses TRBV7-3 and TRBJ2-3; D gene ambiguous. CDR1 and CDR2 from the germline V gene are SGHTA and FQGTGA. The CDR3 covers 12 residues. Trimming took off 5 bases at V and 0 bases at J, with 3 bases between the two ends. The CDR3 loop is CASSTSTDTQYY. Here the CDR3 DNA reads TGTGCCAGCAGCACGAGCACAGATACGCAGTATTAT.

Only a few counts were recorded for this clonotype. This chain connects TRBV9 to TRBJ2-1, with D perhaps TRBD2 (6 bases). V shed 0 bases and J shed 9 bases, with 22 bases lying between them. This CDR3 region has 17 residues. Germline lookup yields CDR1 SGDLS and CDR2 YYNGEE. The CDR3 reads CASSVDAREMGSGEQFF. CDR3 in DNA: TGTGCCAGCAGCGTAGATGCCCGGGAGATGGGTAGTGGTGAGCAGTTCTTC. Full variable domain (missing parts from reference TRBV9 and TRBJ2-1): DSGVTQTPKHLITATGQRVTLRCSPRSGDLSVYWYQQSLDQGLQFLIQYYNGEERAKGNILERFSAQQFPDLHSELNLSSLELGDSALYFCASSVDAREMGSGEQFFGPGTRLTVL.

This clonotype was counted between two and nine times. The CDR3 coding sequence is TGTGCCAGCAGCTTATATCCGGGACCGAAAGATAGGGTCTATAGCAATCAGCCCCAGCATTTT. It codes for CASSLYPGPKDRVYSNQPQHF. The chain uses TRBV11-2 and TRBJ1-5; tentatively, D is TRBD1 (5 bases). Trimming removed 2 bases at V and 0 bases at J, with 26 bases between. The germline CDR1 and CDR2 sequences are SGHAT and FQNNGV. The CDR3 extends over 21 amino acids.

The chain recombines TRBV11-1 with TRBJ1-4, with D possibly TRBD1 on 6 matching bases. The germline V and J ends were trimmed by 4 bases and 3 bases, with 21 bases remaining between them. Germline V gene data show CDR1 as SGHAT and CDR2 as FQDESV (reference sequence). The CDR3 runs 18 residues. This CDR3 reads CASSSQQGGAVANEKLFF. DNA of the CDR3: TGTGCCAGCAGCTCCCAACAGGGAGGGGCCGTCGCTAATGAAAAACTGTTTTTT.

This clonotype was counted many times. This chain uses TRBV20-1 with TRBJ2-3; possibly TRBD2 for D (5 bases). The germline V and J ends were trimmed by 3 bases and 8 bases, with 18 bases remaining between them. The CDR3 spans 14 residues. CDR1 is DFQATT and CDR2 is SNEGSKA in the germline V gene (reference sequence). The CDR3 loop reads CSARDFPPPGTQYF. CDR3 nucleotide sequence: TGCAGTGCTAGGGACTTCCCGCCCCCCGGTACGCAGTATTTT.

This clonotype has only a few counts. The chain links TRBV7-3 to TRBJ2-7; a weak D match, TRBD1 (7 bases). V lost 5 bases and J 6 bases, leaving 14 bases between the germline ends. The germline gives CDR1 SGHTA, CDR2 FQGTGA. The CDR3 sequence is 13 residues long. This CDR3 is CASSLRGASEQYF. The CDR3 DNA follows: TGTGCCAGCAGCCTCAGGGGGGCTAGCGAGCAGTACTTC.

This clonotype has a count of ten or more. The chain links TRBV28 to TRBJ2-7; 7 bases are shared with TRBD2. This CDR3 spans 12 amino acids. V lost 2 bases, J lost 7 bases, and 2 bases stayed unmatched. CDR1 and CDR2 (germline): MDHEN, SYDVKM. The CDR3 loop reads CASSLGGLEQYF. DNA of the CDR3: TGTGCCAGCAGTTTAGGGGGACTAGAGCAGTACTTC.

Only a few counts were recorded for this clonotype. CDR3 loop: CASSQDTQSPGELFF. As DNA, the CDR3 is TGTGCCAGCAGCCAAGATACGCAGAGTCCCGGGGAGCTGTTTTTT. The V gene is TRBV3-1, the J gene TRBJ2-2; the D is unclear. V gave up 0 bases and J gave up 6 bases, with 11 bases separating them. CDR3 length equals 15 residues. CDR1 and CDR2 (germline): LGHDT, YNNKEL (reference sequence). Full variable domain (rest looked up from reference TRBV3-1 and TRBJ2-2): DTAVSQTPKYLVTQMGNDKSIKCEQNLGHDTMYWYKQDSKKFLKIMFSYNNKELIINETVPNRFSPKSPDKAHLNLHINSLELGDSAVYFCASSQDTQSPGELFFGEGSRLTVL.

The rearrangement uses TRBV5-1 and TRBJ2-2; D uncertain. The ends were cut back, 3 bases at V and 4 bases at J, with 16 bases in the middle. CDR3 length: 16 residues. CDR1 is SGHRS and CDR2 is YFSETQ in the germline V gene. CDR3 protein: CASSSSGWTGTGELFF. The DNA for the CDR3 is TGCGCCAGCAGCTCCTCGGGTTGGACGGGCACCGGGGAGCTGTTTTTT.

This clonotype showed up many times. This CDR3 is CASSETAFNYGYTF. The CDR3, as DNA: TGCGCCAGCAGCGAGACAGCGTTTAACTATGGCTACACCTTC. The J gene is TRBJ1-2, the V gene TRBV5-1; possible D gene TRBD1, 5 bases. The germline V gene encodes CDR1 SGHRS and CDR2 YFSETQ. The CDR3 contains 14 residues. V was pared by 4 bases and J by 1 base, with 11 bases between. The full variable domain, in which reference TRBV5-1 and TRBJ1-2 provide the parts outside the CDR3, is KAGVTQTPRYLIKTRGQQVTLSCSPISGHRSVSWYQQTPGQGLQFLFEYFSETQRNKGNFPGRFSGRQFSNSRSEMNVSTLELGDSALYLCASSETAFNYGYTFGSGTRLTVV.

The rearrangement links TRBV6-1 to TRBJ1-1; 7 bases align to TRBD1. Germline CDR1 MNHNS, CDR2 SASEGT. The CDR3 sequence is 12 residues long. V trimming: 4 bases; J trimming: 9 bases; junction bases outside the gene matches: 5. The CDR3 region is CASSGDRYQAFF. DNA for the CDR3: TGTGCCAGCAGTGGGGACAGATATCAAGCTTTCTTT.

The chain couples TRBV20-1 to TRBJ2-6, with D perhaps matching TRBD1 or TRBD2 (5 bases each). This CDR3 has 16 amino acids. CDR1 is DFQATT, CDR2 SNEGSKA, per germline (reference sequence). The germline V and J ends were trimmed by 1 base and 4 bases, with 14 bases remaining between them. CDR3 sequence (DNA): TGCAGTGCTAGAGCTCCCGGGGCGGACGGGGCCAACGTCCTGACTTTC. It encodes CSARAPGADGANVLTF.

This clonotype appeared a few times. The rearrangement uses TRBV24-1 and TRBJ2-3; D gene uncertain. Germline V lookup: CDR1 KGHDR, CDR2 SFDVKD. The CDR3 consists of 16 residues. Trimming cost V 0 bases and J 0 bases, with 9 bases left between them. The CDR3 DNA is TGTGCCACCAGTGATTTGCGATTCAACAGCACAGATACGCAGTATTTT. Its protein product is CATSDLRFNSTDTQYF.

V gene TRBV10-3 combines with J gene TRBJ2-7; D is possibly TRBD2 (6 bases). The germline V and J ends were trimmed by 8 bases and 0 bases, with 8 bases remaining between them. The length of the CDR3 is 12 residues. Germline values: CDR1 ENHRY, CDR2 SYGVKD. The CDR3, as DNA: TGTGCCATCGGGGACTCCTCCTACGAGCAGTACTTC. As protein: CAIGDSSYEQYF.

The rearrangement uses TRBV21-1 and TRBJ2-7; TRBD1 is the table's D call and was not checked against the DNA. TRBV21-1 is designated a pseudogene. The CDR3 contains 13 residues. In DNA form, the CDR3 reads TGTGCCAGCAGCAAAGAGACAGAATACGAGCAGTACTTC. This encodes CASSKETEYEQYF.